This TCR beta chain was sequenced for a study of cytomegalovirus exposure and HLA in healthy donors. About the study: Researchers found that around 80% of 300 to 450 genotyped donors fell within the Caucasian-associated ancestry cluster. Study-level points and caveats: In an earlier analysis, productive rearrangement rates for most beta V segments clustered near 87% or 30%.

This CDR3 has 15 residues. With 7 bases clipped from V and 6 bases from J, the junction kept 13 bases outside the gene matches. Germline V gene sequence: CDR1 LGHNT, CDR2 FRNRAP. The PCR ran on 60 Vbeta and 13 Jbeta primers. Sequencing was performed with immunoSEQ multiplex PCR; in TCRdb, only in-frame clones are kept and a portion is missing. The table lists 130,000 to 150,000 clones, 80% of them singletons, with around 4.1% in the top ten. This clone was counted once. The antigen is unknown. The receptor was isolated from a man in his forties or fifties in good health and CMV-seronegative. Material for sequencing was PBMCs. The V gene is TRBV12-5, the J gene TRBJ2-7, with 9 bases aligning to TRBD1. The CDR3 DNA sequence: TGTGCTAGTGCTAAATGGGGACAGGGACAGGGCGAGCAGTACTTC. Translating it yields CASAKWGQGQGEQYF.